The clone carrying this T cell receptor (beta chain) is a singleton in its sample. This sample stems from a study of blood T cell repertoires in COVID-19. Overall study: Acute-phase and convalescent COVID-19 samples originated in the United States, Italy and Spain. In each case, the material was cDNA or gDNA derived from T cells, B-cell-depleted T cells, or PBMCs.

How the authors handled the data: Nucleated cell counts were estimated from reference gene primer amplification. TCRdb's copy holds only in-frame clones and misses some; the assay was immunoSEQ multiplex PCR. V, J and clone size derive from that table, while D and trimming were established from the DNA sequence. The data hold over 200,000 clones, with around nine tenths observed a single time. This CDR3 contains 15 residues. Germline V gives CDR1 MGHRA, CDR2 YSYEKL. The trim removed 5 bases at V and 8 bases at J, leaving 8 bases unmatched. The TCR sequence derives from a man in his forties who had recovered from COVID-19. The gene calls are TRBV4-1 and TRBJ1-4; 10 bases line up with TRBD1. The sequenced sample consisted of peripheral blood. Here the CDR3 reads CASSDDRGLKEKLFF. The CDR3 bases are TGCGCCAGCAGCGACGACAGGGGGCTAAAGGAAAAACTGTTTTTT.